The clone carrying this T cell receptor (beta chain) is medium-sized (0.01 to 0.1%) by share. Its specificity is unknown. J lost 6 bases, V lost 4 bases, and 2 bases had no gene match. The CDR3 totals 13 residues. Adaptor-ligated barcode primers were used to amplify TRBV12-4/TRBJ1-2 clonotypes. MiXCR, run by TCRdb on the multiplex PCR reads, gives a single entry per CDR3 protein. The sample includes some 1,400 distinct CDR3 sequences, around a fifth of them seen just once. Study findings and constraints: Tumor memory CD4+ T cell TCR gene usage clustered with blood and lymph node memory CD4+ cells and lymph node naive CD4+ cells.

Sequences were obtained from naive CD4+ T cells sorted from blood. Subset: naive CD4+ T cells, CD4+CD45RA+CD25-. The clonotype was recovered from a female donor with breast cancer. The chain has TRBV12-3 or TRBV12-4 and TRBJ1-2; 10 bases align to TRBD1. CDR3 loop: CASSYGTGDGYTF. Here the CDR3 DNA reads TGTGCCAGCAGTTACGGGACAGGGGATGGCTACACCTTC.